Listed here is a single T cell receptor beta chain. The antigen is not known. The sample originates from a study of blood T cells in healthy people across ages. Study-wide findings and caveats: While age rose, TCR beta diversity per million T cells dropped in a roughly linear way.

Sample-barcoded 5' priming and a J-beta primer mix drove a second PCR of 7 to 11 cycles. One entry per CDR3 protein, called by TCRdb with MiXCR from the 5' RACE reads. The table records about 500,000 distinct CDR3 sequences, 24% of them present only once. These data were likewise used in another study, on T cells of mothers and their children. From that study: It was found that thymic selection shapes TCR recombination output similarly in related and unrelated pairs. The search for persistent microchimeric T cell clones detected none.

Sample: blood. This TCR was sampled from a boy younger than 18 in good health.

As DNA, the CDR3 is TGTGCCAGCACTCTAGCGTCCCAAGAGACCCAGTACTTC. Amino acids: CASTLASQETQYF. The gene calls are TRBV6-1 and TRBJ2-5; the D gene is possibly TRBD2 (6 bases). The length of the CDR3 is 13 residues. Germline V gives CDR1 MNHNS, CDR2 SASEGT. The ends were cut back, 7 bases at V and 1 base at J, with 10 bases in the middle.